The entry below gives a single TCR beta chain sequence along with its context. The sample is drawn from a study of human T cells and chemical hapten exposure. Overall study context: DPC (0.01%) was patch tested on the upper back and read at 6 days.

V lost 0 bases to trimming and J lost 8 bases, with 10 bases between them. Germline CDR1 and CDR2: KGHSH and LQKENI. The CDR3 is made up of 14 amino acids. The sample's time point: patch test 1, 2 weeks after DPC sensitization. Treatment of the sample: therapeutic diphenylcyclopropenone sensitization with weekly scalp DPC. Researchers extracted total RNA from unfractionated whole blood. In the source study's methods: Samples held a median of around 100,000 TCRs, range about 23,224–750,000. TCRdb reanalysed the RACE reads using MiXCR and keeps one entry per CDR3 protein. TCRdb's processing, not the authors' own work, is the source of the V and J calls. The table has under 65,000 distinct CDR3 sequences, roughly 9.5% seen once; the top ten hold 3.5% to 5%.

This material consisted of whole blood, taken in connection with sensitization to the hapten diphenylcyclopropenone (DPC). V usage is TRBV18 and J usage is TRBJ1-4, with D hard to call. The receptor's source is a woman aged 45-65 years with alopecia areata. Some clones in this sample may be carry-over from other donors' samples. CDR3 bases: TGTGCCAGCTCACCACCGGTGGCGGCCGAAAAACTGTTTTTT. Protein: CASSPPVAAEKLFF.